This T cell receptor beta chain was recorded in a study of blood T cells in healthy people across ages. Study details: Template switching captured about one barcoded beta molecule per two T cells.

Germline CDR1 SGHNT, CDR2 YYREEE (reference sequence). The trim removed 3 bases at V and 5 bases at J, leaving 5 bases unmatched. This CDR3 has 16 amino acids. The donors, aged about 6 to 95, were healthy Caucasians from Russia. Investigators took ten milliliters of peripheral blood from every donor. With a J-beta primer mix and a sample-barcoded 5' primer, a second PCR ran about 6 to 11 cycles. Each CDR3 protein gets one entry after TCRdb re-called the 5' RACE reads with MiXCR. The sample has around 870,000 distinct CDR3 sequences; around 26% are singletons. The table lists this clonotype with many counts.

This receptor was obtained from a woman of 80 years or more in good health. Sequenced sample: blood. J is TRBJ2-1 and V is TRBV5-4, with 13 bases lining up with TRBD2. The CDR3 spells CASSYGLAGVNNEQFF. CDR3 nucleotide sequence: TGTGCCAGCAGCTACGGACTAGCGGGGGTTAACAATGAGCAGTTCTTC.